The 23 T cell receptor beta chains reported below all come from one sample, sequenced in a study of T-cell memory formation after mild COVID-19. Using its own MiXCR run on the 5' RACE reads, TCRdb lists one record per CDR3 protein. The sample holds 170,000 or so distinct CDR3 sequences, around 21% seen once. Sequences were obtained from PBMCs or a T cell subset sorted from them (not recorded which). These receptors were collected from an adult woman who had mild COVID-19 (a few samples of this study predate the infection). Cell type and time point are not known.

This clonotype has only one observation. The chain recombines TRBV30 with TRBJ2-1; TRBD2 matches 7 bases. Germline assignment: CDR1 GTSNPN and CDR2 SVGIG (reference sequence). This CDR3 is built from 15 residues. V lost 0 bases to trimming and J lost 4 bases; unmatched junction nucleotides: 6. The CDR3 DNA follows: TGTGCCTGGAGTGTACGCGGGAGAGGGTACAATGAGCAGTTCTTC. As protein: CAWSVRGRGYNEQFF.

This clonotype was recorded at least ten times. The V call is TRBV3-1, the J call TRBJ2-7, with unresolved D. CDR3 length equals 14 residues. V lost 0 bases, J lost 2 bases, and 8 bases lay in between. Looked up from germline, CDR1 is LGHDT and CDR2 is YNNKEL (reference sequence). CDR3 in DNA: TGTGCCAGCAGCCAAGATGAAGGGACCTACGAGCAGTACTTC. This sequence encodes CASSQDEGTYEQYF.

This clonotype was observed a few times. This chain uses TRBV19 with TRBJ2-1; the D gene is possibly TRBD2 (5 bases). Trimming removed 3 bases from V and 9 bases from J, with 12 bases in between. Germline CDR1 reads LNHDA; CDR2 reads SQIVND (reference sequence). This CDR3 has 13 amino acids. The CDR3 spells CASSIAPGVEQFF. As DNA, the CDR3 is TGTGCCAGTAGTATCGCCCCCGGGGTTGAGCAGTTCTTC.

V usage is TRBV15 and J usage is TRBJ2-7; no clear D. The CDR3 is 14 amino acids. The germline CDR1 and CDR2 sequences are LNHNV and YYDKDF (reference sequence). With 5 bases removed from V and 2 bases from J, the gap between germline ends came to 13 bases. For the CDR3, the DNA is TGTGCCACCAGCCCCGTGCCCGCACCCTACGAGCAGTACTTC. As protein: CATSPVPAPYEQYF.

The J gene is TRBJ2-5, the V gene TRBV24-1; D gene uncertain. Looked up from germline, CDR1 is KGHDR and CDR2 is SFDVKD. The CDR3 is 14 amino acids. With 3 bases removed from V and 9 bases from J, the gap between germline ends came to 16 bases. The CDR3 region is CATSDPRGWVPQYF. The CDR3, as DNA: TGTGCCACCAGTGATCCCCGCGGTTGGGTGCCCCAGTACTTC.

In this sample, this clonotype turned up a few times. The chain is built from TRBV14 and TRBJ2-7; tentative D call: TRBD1 (6 bases). Germline V CDR1 and CDR2: SGHDN, FVKESK. The CDR3 covers 15 residues. With 2 bases removed from V and 2 bases from J, the gap between germline ends came to 13 bases. CDR3 amino acids: CASSQTGTTPYEQYF. The DNA of the CDR3 is TGTGCCAGCAGCCAAACCGGGACAACTCCCTACGAGCAGTACTTC.

J is TRBJ2-1 and V is TRBV12-3 or TRBV12-4; D unresolved. The CDR3 covers 15 residues. Trimming stripped 3 bases from V and 0 bases from J, with 9 bases between. The CDR3 spells CASSLHASSYNEQFF. In DNA, the CDR3 is TGTGCCAGCAGTTTGCACGCCTCCTCCTACAATGAGCAGTTCTTC.

V and J are TRBV12-3 or TRBV12-4 and TRBJ2-3, with TRBD2 matching over 7 bases. Trimming at V came to 8 bases and at J to 4 bases, leaving 9 bases not matched to a gene. CDR3 size: 14 residues. For the CDR3, the DNA is TGTGCCAGCTATCTGCGGGAGAAGGCAGATACGCAGTATTTT. It is translated as CASYLREKADTQYF.

This chain links TRBV5-6 with TRBJ1-1; tentative D call: TRBD1 (5 bases). Germline loops: CDR1 SGHDT, CDR2 YYEEEE. The CDR3 has 12 amino acids. V was trimmed by 4 bases and J by 7 bases, leaving 11 bases between them. The CDR3 is CASSQGVIEAFF. CDR3 sequence (DNA): TGTGCCAGCAGCCAAGGGGTGATTGAAGCTTTCTTT.

The J gene is TRBJ2-5, the V gene TRBV7-8; TRBD2 agrees at 10 bases. Germline values: CDR1 SGHVS, CDR2 FQNEAQ. V was clipped by 1 base and J by 5 bases; unmatched bases: 13. This CDR3 region has 18 residues. DNA for the CDR3: TGTGCCAGCAGCTTAGTACCAGACAGCGGGGGGGCGAGGGAGACCCAGTACTTC. It encodes CASSLVPDSGGARETQYF.

This clonotype was seen ten or more times. The CDR3, as DNA: TGTGCCAGCAGCCATAAGAATCAGGGGTACGAGCAGTACTTC. Its protein product is CASSHKNQGYEQYF. V and J are TRBV7-9 and TRBJ2-7; D is perhaps TRBD1 (6 bases). From germline, CDR1 is SEHNR and CDR2 FQNEAQ (reference sequence). Trimming shortened V by 5 bases and J by 4 bases, and 15 bases separated the two germline ends. CDR3 length: 14 amino acids. The entire variable domain, with the rest obtained from reference TRBV7-9 and TRBJ2-7, is as follows: DTGVSQNPRHKITKRGQNVTFRCDPISEHNRLYWYRQTLGQGPEFLTYFQNEAQLEKSRLLSDRFSAERPKGSFSTLEIQRTEQGDSAMYLCASSHKNQGYEQYFGPGTRLTVT.

The chain has TRBV7-8 and TRBJ1-2, with D hard to call. Trimming removed 5 bases from V and 3 bases from J, with 19 bases in between. Germline assignment: CDR1 SGHVS and CDR2 FQNEAQ. CDR3 length: 16 residues. CDR3 in amino acids: CASSGYGRDGDYGYTF. The CDR3 DNA reads TGTGCCAGCAGCGGATATGGTAGGGATGGTGACTATGGCTACACCTTC.

This clonotype was seen more than once but under ten times. This sequence joins TRBV12-3 or TRBV12-4 and TRBJ1-5, with 8 bases that match TRBD1. Germline trimming cut 3 bases from V and 7 bases from J; bases unmatched to any gene: 5. CDR3 size: 14 residues. The CDR3 nucleotides read TGTGCCAGCAGTTTGGCAGGGGGCTTGCAGCCCCAGCATTTT. Its translation: CASSLAGGLQPQHF.

Comments on this clonotype: One end of the junction fails to match germline, which may point to a read error. This chain links TRBV7-9 with TRBJ2-3; 10 bases are shared with TRBD2. In germline, CDR1 is SEHNR, CDR2 FQNEAQ (reference sequence). This CDR3 spans 15 amino acids. The CDR3 coding sequence is TGTACCAGCAGCCAGCTAGCGGGAGGCACAGATACGCAGTATTTT. Protein product: CTSSQLAGGTDTQYF.

This clonotype has only a few counts. This chain links TRBV7-8 with TRBJ2-1; TRBD1 matches at 7 bases. After removal of 5 bases from V and 6 bases from J, the junction contained 4 bases not matched to a gene. This CDR3 contains 13 residues. Germline CDR1 is SGHVS and CDR2 is FQNEAQ. CDR3 DNA sequence: TGTGCCAGCAGCCAGGGGGTTGGCAATGAGCAGTTCTTC. It codes for CASSQGVGNEQFF.

This clonotype was counted between two and nine times. The genes are TRBV4-1 and TRBJ1-4, with unresolved D. Trimming stripped 3 bases from V and 5 bases from J, with 10 bases between. CDR3 length: 14 amino acids. The germline gives CDR1 MGHRA, CDR2 YSYEKL. In DNA, the CDR3 is TGCGCCAGCAGCCACTGGGGAGGAAATGAAAAACTGTTTTTT. Protein: CASSHWGGNEKLFF.

The rearrangement uses TRBV7-9 and TRBJ1-1, with D possibly being TRBD1 (5 bases). The CDR3 length is 12 residues. Per the germline V gene, CDR1 is SEHNR and CDR2 is FQNEAQ (reference sequence). Trimming took off 4 bases at V and 11 bases at J, with 14 bases between the two ends. The CDR3 protein is CASSYPGLGAFF. The CDR3 DNA is TGTGCCAGCAGCTATCCGGGACTAGGGGCTTTCTTT.

The chain links TRBV11-3 to TRBJ2-1; a possible D gene is TRBD1 (5 bases). Germline V CDR1 and CDR2: SGHNT, YENEEA. The ends were cut back, 5 bases at V and 0 bases at J, with 17 bases in the middle. The CDR3 runs 17 residues. The CDR3 spells CASSPRVGQSSYNEQFF. As DNA, the CDR3 is TGTGCCAGCAGCCCAAGAGTGGGGCAGAGCTCCTACAATGAGCAGTTCTTC.

This clonotype was detected ten times or more. The rearrangement uses TRBV5-1 and TRBJ2-5; D gene uncertain. The V gene lost 5 bases and the J gene lost 5 bases, with 13 bases spanning the gap. Germline V CDR1 and CDR2: SGHRS, YFSETQ. The CDR3 is made up of 13 amino acids. As DNA, the CDR3 is TGCGCCAGCAGACCCCCGGGCGCCGAGACCCAGTACTTC. Its protein product is CASRPPGAETQYF.

This chain links TRBV9 with TRBJ2-3; TRBD2 matches at 10 bases. Germline CDR1 reads SGDLS; CDR2 reads YYNGEE. With 4 bases clipped from V and 4 bases from J, the junction kept 9 bases outside the gene matches. The CDR3 has 16 residues. For the CDR3, the DNA is TGTGCCAGCAGCCCATTAGCGGGAGGAACGGCAGATACGCAGTATTTT. This codes for CASSPLAGGTADTQYF.

The chain links TRBV11-2 to TRBJ2-7; D gene unclear. This CDR3 comprises 16 residues. Germline V CDR1 and CDR2: SGHAT, FQNNGV. The V gene lost 0 bases and the J gene lost 0 bases, with 12 bases spanning the gap. This CDR3 is CASSLDLSTLSYEQYF. As DNA, the CDR3 is TGTGCCAGCAGCTTAGATCTTTCTACCCTCTCCTACGAGCAGTACTTC. The full variable domain, in which reference TRBV11-2 and TRBJ2-7 provide the parts outside the CDR3, is EAGVAQSPRYKIIEKRQSVAFWCNPISGHATLYWYQQILGQGPKLLIQFQNNGVVDDSQLPKDRFSAERLKGVDSTLKIQPAKLEDSAVYLCASSLDLSTLSYEQYFGPGTRLTVT.

The gene calls are TRBV4-2 and TRBJ2-1; 14 bases fit TRBD2. The CDR3 contains 15 residues. Germline assignment: CDR1 LGHNA and CDR2 YNFKEQ. After removal of 5 bases from V and 8 bases from J, the junction contained 5 bases not matched to a gene. Here the CDR3 DNA reads TGTGCCAGCAGCACCGGGACTAGCGGGAGTTATGAGCAGTTCTTC. Translated: CASSTGTSGSYEQFF.

This clonotype showed up just a few times. A read error may account for a junction end that differs from germline. The DNA of the CDR3 is TGTGCCAGCAGCCCGCAGGGCGAGAGCATAGATACGCAGTATTTT. Translation: CASSPQGESIDTQYF. V and J are TRBV7-6 and TRBJ2-3, with D possibly TRBD1 on 5 matching bases. Germline CDR1 and CDR2: SGHVS and FNYEAQ. The CDR3 contains 15 residues.